Listed here are 25 T cell receptor beta chains from one sample, sequenced in a study of cytomegalovirus exposure and HLA in healthy donors. Measured with immunoSEQ multiplex PCR; TCRdb has only the in-frame clones, and not every one. The data show about 240,000 clones, around nine tenths seen once. Sequencing was done on a sample of PBMCs. The receptors here all came from a man younger than 35 in good health and CMV-seronegative.

CDR3 protein: CASSFLRGNTGELFF. The CDR3 region has the DNA TGTGCCAGCAGCTTTCTTCGGGGGAACACCGGGGAGCTGTTTTTT. V is TRBV7-8 and J is TRBJ2-2, with D perhaps matching TRBD2 (5 bases). The CDR3 length is 15 residues. Germline CDR1 reads SGHVS; CDR2 reads FQNEAQ. V lost 3 bases, J lost 1 base, and 9 bases lay in between. Looking up the rest from reference TRBV7-8 and TRBJ2-2 gives the full variable domain: GAGVSQSPRYKVAKRGQDVALRCDPISGHVSLFWYQQALGQGPEFLTYFQNEAQLDKSGLPSDRFFAERPEGSVSTLKIQRTQQEDSAVYLCASSFLRGNTGELFFGEGSRLTVL.

V and J are TRBV6-5 and TRBJ2-3; possible D gene TRBD1, 6 bases. Germline V gene data show CDR1 as MNHEY and CDR2 as SVGAGI. This CDR3 comprises 15 residues. V was shortened by 8 bases and J by 3 bases, with 18 bases between the two germline ends. In DNA, the CDR3 is TGTGCCAGCGCCACCGGAGGACAGATAACAGATACGCAGTATTTT. The encoded protein is CASATGGQITDTQYF.

This chain connects TRBV19 to TRBJ2-7, with 12 bases aligning to TRBD2. Unmatched junction bases numbered 12, after V lost 3 bases and J lost 3 bases. The CDR3 totals 18 residues. The germline CDR1 and CDR2 sequences are LNHDA and SQIVND (reference sequence). The CDR3 nucleotides are TGTGCCAGTAGTATGCTGACTAGCGGGAGTTTTAGTAGCTACGAGCAGTACTTC. Protein: CASSMLTSGSFSSYEQYF.

The chain links TRBV6-1 to TRBJ2-7; D is possibly TRBD1 (5 bases). Germline V gene sequence: CDR1 MNHNS, CDR2 SASEGT. The CDR3 spans 16 residues. The V end lost 0 bases, the J end lost 0 bases, and 12 bases lay between the germline ends. This CDR3 reads CASSEARGRLSYEQYF. The CDR3 region has the DNA TGTGCCAGCAGTGAAGCTAGGGGCAGGCTCTCCTACGAGCAGTACTTC.

The chain is built from TRBV4-1 and TRBJ2-7; D remains ambiguous. Trimming cost V 3 bases and J 0 bases, with 18 bases left between them. Germline CDR1 is MGHRA and CDR2 is YSYEKL. The CDR3 is 17 residues long. CDR3 loop: CASSHVVPRVDSYEQYF. DNA of the CDR3: TGCGCCAGCAGCCACGTCGTGCCACGGGTTGACTCCTACGAGCAGTACTTC.

This chain uses TRBV21-1 with TRBJ2-7; TRBD2 is taken as the D call from the table, unchecked against the DNA. TRBV21-1 is tagged as a pseudogene. CDR3 size: 13 residues. The CDR3: CASTPREWYEQYF. The CDR3 coding sequence is TGTGCCAGCACCCCCCGCGAGTGGTACGAGCAGTACTTC.

The rearrangement links TRBV9 to TRBJ2-3, with 13 bases matching TRBD2. Germline loops: CDR1 SGDLS, CDR2 YYNGEE. The V and J ends lost 6 bases and 6 bases, in that order; junction bases with no gene match: 10. The CDR3 is 16 residues long. This CDR3 is CASNPLAGGPSDTQYF. The CDR3 nucleotides are TGTGCCAGCAACCCACTAGCGGGGGGGCCTAGCGATACGCAGTATTTT.

The V gene is TRBV7-9, the J gene TRBJ2-7; tentative D call: TRBD1 (6 bases). V lost 6 bases and J 4 bases, leaving 16 bases between the germline ends. Looked up from germline, CDR1 is SEHNR and CDR2 is FQNEAQ (reference sequence). The CDR3 runs to 14 residues. The CDR3 spells CASRPNDRTYEQYF. The CDR3 DNA reads as TGTGCCAGCAGACCAAATGACAGGACTTACGAGCAGTACTTC.

The chain carries TRBV7-9 and TRBJ1-3, with D unresolved. CDR1 SEHNR and CDR2 FQNEAQ come from the germline V gene (reference sequence). The CDR3 contains 16 residues. Trimming removed 1 base at V and 1 base at J, with 11 bases between. The CDR3 DNA sequence: TGTGCCAGCAGCTTAGGGCAGATCGCATCTGGAAACACCATATATTTT. It specifies CASSLGQIASGNTIYF.

In nucleotides, the CDR3 is TGTGCCAGCAGTGAAGCCCCGGGGGACAATCAGCCCCAGCATTTT. As protein: CASSEAPGDNQPQHF. The chain employs TRBV6-1 and TRBJ1-5, with D perhaps matching TRBD1 (5 bases). CDR1 and CDR2 (germline): MNHNS, SASEGT. This CDR3 comprises 15 residues. V gave up 0 bases and J gave up 3 bases, with 9 bases separating them.

The V and J genes are TRBV7-2 and TRBJ2-3, with TRBD2 matching over 9 bases. Germline CDR1 is SGHTA and CDR2 is FQGNSA. The CDR3 length is 18 residues. V lost 0 bases to trimming and J lost 3 bases; unmatched junction nucleotides: 10. Here the CDR3 reads CASSLAKRQRGETDTQYF. Written as DNA, the CDR3 is TGTGCCAGCAGCTTAGCCAAACGACAGCGGGGGGAGACAGATACGCAGTATTTT.

The table lists this clone with a count of one. The rearrangement joins TRBV5-6 to TRBJ2-1; 7 bases align to TRBD1. The CDR3 covers 13 residues. The germline gives CDR1 SGHDT, CDR2 YYEEEE. With V trimmed by 4 bases and J by 7 bases, 5 bases remained unmatched. The CDR3 sequence: CASSGSRGNEQFF. CDR3 coding DNA: TGTGCCAGCAGCGGATCCAGGGGGAATGAGCAGTTCTTC.

With regard to this clone: Other DNA sequences from this sample encode an identical CDR3 as well. The chain recombines TRBV5-1 with TRBJ2-5; maybe TRBD1 (6 bases). The CDR3 has 12 residues. Per germline, CDR1 SGHRS and CDR2 YFSETQ. The V gene lost 2 bases and the J gene lost 5 bases, with 7 bases spanning the gap. In DNA form, the CDR3 reads TGCGCCAGCAGCTTAACAGGGGAGACCCAGTACTTC. Its translation: CASSLTGETQYF.

J is TRBJ1-1 and V is TRBV5-1, with TRBD1 identical over 7 bases. V was clipped by 0 bases and J by 5 bases; unmatched bases: 4. CDR3 length: 14 residues. Germline V CDR1 and CDR2: SGHRS, YFSETQ. The CDR3 DNA reads as TGCGCCAGCAGCTTGGACAGGGGTTCGACTGAAGCTTTCTTT. It specifies CASSLDRGSTEAFF.

The genes are TRBV7-2 and TRBJ1-2; 7 bases map to TRBD1. Germline values: CDR1 SGHTA, CDR2 FQGNSA. The CDR3 loop spans 13 amino acids. The ends lost 6 bases at V and 8 bases at J; junction bases unmatched: 9. The CDR3 spells CASRQLQGVGYTF. CDR3 nucleotides: TGTGCCAGCAGACAACTCCAGGGGGTGGGCTACACCTTC.

The chain employs TRBV27 and TRBJ1-4; 7 bases fit TRBD1. The V and J ends lost 4 bases and 8 bases, in that order; junction bases with no gene match: 10. This CDR3 spans 15 amino acids. Germline CDR1 MNHEY, CDR2 SMNVEV (reference sequence). The CDR3 sequence is CASSSGTAGREKLFF. CDR3 sequence (DNA): TGTGCCAGCAGTTCGGGGACAGCCGGTCGGGAAAAACTGTTTTTT. Full variable domain (missing parts from reference TRBV27 and TRBJ1-4): EAQVTQNPRYLITVTGKKLTVTCSQNMNHEYMSWYRQDPGLGLRQIYYSMNVEVTDKGDVPEGYKVSRKEKRNFPLILESPSPNQTSLYFCASSSGTAGREKLFFGSGTQLSVL.

This clone was detected only once. The chain uses TRBV5-6 and TRBJ1-2, with D tentatively TRBD1 (6 bases). Germline loops: CDR1 SGHDT, CDR2 YYEEEE. This CDR3 comprises 17 residues. Trimming stripped 3 bases from V and 4 bases from J, with 22 bases between. CDR3 in amino acids: CASSSKYRDTAFYGYTF. CDR3 sequence (DNA): TGTGCCAGCAGCTCCAAATACCGGGACACAGCCTTCTATGGCTACACCTTC.

The rearrangement joins TRBV29-1 to TRBJ1-2; 8 bases line up with TRBD1. This CDR3 has 12 residues. The trim removed 7 bases at V and 8 bases at J, leaving 9 bases unmatched. Germline assignment: CDR1 SQVTM and CDR2 ANQGSEA. The CDR3 nucleotides are TGCAGCGCTGGGGGACAGGTTGAGGGCTACACCTTC. This gives the protein CSAGGQVEGYTF. Full variable domain (rest looked up from reference TRBV29-1 and TRBJ1-2): SAVISQKPSRDICQRGTSLTIQCQVDSQVTMMFWYRQQPGQSLTLIATANQGSEATYESGFVIDKFPISRPNLTFSTLTVSNMSPEDSSIYLCSAGGQVEGYTFGSGTRLTVV.

The gene calls are TRBV9 and TRBJ2-3, with D possibly being TRBD2 (6 bases). The CDR3 extends over 19 amino acids. Per germline, CDR1 SGDLS and CDR2 YYNGEE. V shed 2 bases and J shed 4 bases, with 26 bases lying between them. In DNA form, the CDR3 reads TGTGCCAGCAGCGTTTCCGGGAATCTGGCTGCGGGATCGGCAGATACGCAGTATTTT. Translating gives CASSVSGNLAAGSADTQYF.

This clone has just a few counts. The chain uses TRBV4-1 and TRBJ2-7, with D perhaps TRBD2 (6 bases). Trimming removed 2 bases at V and 4 bases at J, with 9 bases between. Germline assignment: CDR1 MGHRA and CDR2 YSYEKL. The CDR3 has 13 residues. The CDR3 coding sequence is TGCGCCAGCAGCCAACAGGAGGGATACGAGCAGTACTTC. Protein: CASSQQEGYEQYF.

The chain recombines TRBV14 with TRBJ2-7, with D maybe TRBD1 (6 bases). The germline gives CDR1 SGHDN, CDR2 FVKESK. V was cut by 4 bases and J by 1 base, with 20 bases left in between. CDR3 length equals 17 residues. For the CDR3, the DNA is TGTGCCAGCAGCCTCTTCAGGGTGGGGACACCGTCCTACGAGCAGTACTTC. Translation gives CASSLFRVGTPSYEQYF.

The CDR3, as DNA: TGTGCCAGTAGTCCGTCTAGCGGGGGGCCCCAAGAGACCCAGTACTTC. Translated, it gives CASSPSSGGPQETQYF. V and J are TRBV19 and TRBJ2-5; 11 nucleotides match TRBD2. The germline V gene has CDR1 LNHDA and CDR2 SQIVND (reference sequence). The V segment lost 5 bases and the J segment 1 base; nucleotides outside the gene matches: 6. The CDR3 contains 16 residues.

V usage is TRBV28 and J usage is TRBJ2-5, with TRBD2 as a possible D gene (6 bases). The CDR3 has 17 amino acids. V lost 4 bases to trimming and J lost 2 bases, with 20 bases between them. Germline values: CDR1 MDHEN, CDR2 SYDVKM. CDR3 in DNA: TGTGCCAGCAGTTCCACCCCGAGCGGGCTAGGGCAAGAGACCCAGTACTTC. This translates into CASSSTPSGLGQETQYF.

V and J are TRBV18 and TRBJ1-3; weak D call: TRBD1 (6 bases). This CDR3 is built from 16 residues. Trimming left V 3 bases short and J 0 bases short, with 12 bases between. CDR1 KGHSH and CDR2 LQKENI come from the germline V gene. The CDR3 sequence: CASSPSTGHSGNTIYF. CDR3 sequence (DNA): TGTGCCAGCTCACCGAGTACGGGACACTCTGGAAACACCATATATTTT.

This chain uses TRBV5-4 with TRBJ2-2; perhaps TRBD1 as D (5 bases). Trimming took off 1 base at V and 7 bases at J, with 5 bases between the two ends. The germline V gene has CDR1 SGHNT and CDR2 YYREEE (reference sequence). CDR3 length equals 12 residues. As DNA, the CDR3 is TGTGCCAGCAGCTTGAGGGGCGGGGAGCTGTTTTTT. Its protein product is CASSLRGGELFF.